A single sample gave rise to the 31 T cell receptor beta chains below, sequenced in a study of cytomegalovirus exposure and HLA in healthy donors. Primers included in the PCR were 60 Vbeta and 13 Jbeta primers. Assay: immunoSEQ multiplex PCR; the TCRdb copy retains only in-frame clones and omits some. The sample contains around 150,000 clones, roughly 74% of which appear only once. The sequencing sample was made of PBMCs. Source of these receptors: a man younger than 35 in good health and CMV-seropositive.

V gene TRBV6-5 combines with J gene TRBJ2-1, with 7 bases that match TRBD2. Per the germline V gene, CDR1 is MNHEY and CDR2 is SVGAGI. The V gene end was trimmed by 4 bases and the J gene end by 8 bases; junction bases not matched to a gene: 8. The CDR3 totals 14 residues. The CDR3 loop is CASSSSGLTDEQFF. The CDR3 nucleotides are TGTGCCAGCAGTTCTAGCGGCCTGACGGATGAGCAGTTCTTC.

This chain joins TRBV11-2 and TRBJ2-3, with no clear D. The CDR3 is 14 amino acids. Trimming stripped 4 bases from V and 1 base from J, with 9 bases between. The germline V gene encodes CDR1 SGHAT and CDR2 FQNNGV. CDR3 amino acids: CASSSPSGTDTQYF. CDR3 DNA: TGTGCCAGCAGCTCTCCTTCGGGCACAGATACGCAGTATTTT.

The chain uses TRBV30 and TRBJ1-5; TRBD1 aligns across 7 bases. This CDR3 has 13 amino acids. Trimming took 4 bases from V and 9 from J; bases not matched to a gene: 9. Germline V CDR1 and CDR2: GTSNPN, SVGIG (reference sequence). CDR3 loop: CAWTAGGGLPQHF. CDR3 bases: TGTGCCTGGACTGCAGGAGGGGGCCTGCCCCAGCATTTT.

The count of this clone is one. V and J are TRBV7-2 and TRBJ2-5, with D possibly being TRBD2 (6 bases). V dropped 5 bases and J dropped 2 bases, with 9 bases sitting between them. The CDR3 spans 13 residues. Germline loops: CDR1 SGHTA, CDR2 FQGNSA. CDR3 in DNA: TGTGCCAGCAGCCGGGACTCGCAAGAGACCCAGTACTTC. Its translation is CASSRDSQETQYF.

V gene TRBV6-1 combines with J gene TRBJ1-2; tentatively, D is TRBD1 (5 bases). Germline CDR1 MNHNS, CDR2 SASEGT. Trimming took 2 bases from V and 4 from J, leaving 17 bases between them. The CDR3 has 16 residues. CDR3 bases: TGTGCCAGCAGTGAAATGGCAGGGAAGCGTGGCTATGGCTACACCTTC. Its protein is CASSEMAGKRGYGYTF.

The chain has TRBV18 and TRBJ1-2; 9 bases align to TRBD1. Trimming took 1 base from V and 5 from J; bases not matched to a gene: 2. The CDR3 contains 14 residues. Germline CDR1 KGHSH, CDR2 LQKENI. The CDR3 loop is CASSPQDRGYGYTF. CDR3 DNA: TGTGCCAGCTCACCACAGGACAGGGGATATGGCTACACCTTC.

The chain links TRBV11-2 to TRBJ2-7, with 8 bases lining up with TRBD1. The CDR3 is 14 amino acids. CDR1 and CDR2 from the germline V gene are SGHAT and FQNNGV. V trimming: 5 bases; J trimming: 3 bases; junction bases outside the gene matches: 6. DNA of the CDR3: TGTGCCAGCAGCCTCACAGGGGGATTCTACGAGCAGTACTTC. Protein product: CASSLTGGFYEQYF.

This chain joins TRBV6-1 and TRBJ2-3; 10 nucleotides agree with TRBD1. Trimming took 5 bases from V and 3 from J; bases not matched to a gene: 2. CDR1 is MNHNS, CDR2 SASEGT, per germline. The CDR3 totals 14 residues. In DNA, the CDR3 is TGTGCCAGCAGTTGGGACAGGGGAACAGATACGCAGTATTTT. This encodes CASSWDRGTDTQYF.

V gene TRBV2 combines with J gene TRBJ2-1; 7 bases align to TRBD2. V was clipped by 3 bases and J by 4 bases; unmatched bases: 6. From germline, CDR1 is SNHLY and CDR2 FYNNEI. The CDR3 spans 15 residues. CDR3 sequence: CASSDGLAVYNEQFF. Here the CDR3 DNA reads TGTGCCAGCAGTGACGGTCTAGCGGTTTACAATGAGCAGTTCTTC.

This clone appeared a few times. In DNA form, the CDR3 reads TGTGCCAGCACCATGCGGGGCGTGAATGGCTACACCTTC. Translating gives CASTMRGVNGYTF. This chain links TRBV5-6 with TRBJ1-2, with TRBD1 as a possible D gene (5 bases). Germline V gene sequence: CDR1 SGHDT, CDR2 YYEEEE. CDR3 size: 13 residues. The V end was cut by 6 bases, the J end by 6 bases, with 15 bases between.

The count of this clone is one. The chain joins TRBV9 to TRBJ1-4; the match to TRBD1 covers 7 bases. The CDR3 is 14 residues long. V was clipped by 4 bases and J by 7 bases; unmatched bases: 7. CDR1 and CDR2 (germline): SGDLS, YYNGEE. The DNA for the CDR3 is TGTGCCAGCAGCCCCCAGGGGGTGCGTGAAAAACTGTTTTTT. Residues: CASSPQGVREKLFF.

This clone was counted between two and nine times. The CDR3 coding sequence is TGTGCCAGCAGTTTTTTGGGGACAGGGGGCCCCTTGTACTTC. Residues: CASSFLGTGGPLYF. V usage is TRBV28 and J usage is TRBJ2-7; 12 nucleotides align to TRBD1. The J segment lost 12 bases and the V segment lost 3 bases, leaving 9 bases of the junction unmatched. The CDR3 sequence is 14 residues long. Germline V gives CDR1 MDHEN, CDR2 SYDVKM.

This clone is a singleton in its sample. This sequence joins TRBV21-1 and TRBJ1-5; the table's D call, TRBD1, was not checked against the DNA. TRBV21-1 is a pseudogene locus. This CDR3 has 20 amino acids. The CDR3: CASSKKWGFGWGQENQPQHF. The CDR3 coding sequence is TGTGCCAGCAGCAAAAAGTGGGGATTCGGATGGGGACAGGAGAATCAGCCCCAGCATTTT.

This clone was observed a handful of times. The chain employs TRBV28 and TRBJ1-4; weak D call: TRBD1 (6 bases). The CDR3 has 16 amino acids. V lost 2 bases, J lost 5 bases, and 15 bases lay in between. Germline V gene data show CDR1 as MDHEN and CDR2 as SYDVKM. This CDR3 reads CASSLTGFGANEKLFF. CDR3 DNA: TGTGCCAGCAGTTTAACAGGGTTTGGGGCGAATGAAAAACTGTTTTTT.

The gene calls are TRBV28 and TRBJ2-1; TRBD2 is a possible D gene (6 bases). Germline values: CDR1 MDHEN, CDR2 SYDVKM. The germline V and J ends were trimmed by 3 bases and 3 bases, with 9 bases remaining between them. There are 14 residues in the CDR3. Here the CDR3 reads CASSLPGSYNEQFF. CDR3 sequence (DNA): TGTGCCAGCAGTTTGCCCGGGAGCTACAATGAGCAGTTCTTC. The full variable domain, with the rest looked up from reference TRBV28 and TRBJ2-1, is DVKVTQSSRYLVKRTGEKVFLECVQDMDHENMFWYRQDPGLGLRLIYFSYDVKMKEKGDIPEGYSVSREKKERFSLILESASTNQTSMYLCASSLPGSYNEQFFGPGTRLTVL.

The chain carries TRBV5-6 and TRBJ2-3; tentative D call: TRBD2 (6 bases). The CDR3 consists of 17 residues. V was clipped by 7 bases and J by 3 bases, with 24 bases between them. Germline V CDR1 and CDR2: SGHDT, YYEEEE. The DNA of the CDR3 is TGTGCCAGCGGGTCTAGCGCTAGATCTCGGGGGACAGATACGCAGTATTTT. Translation: CASGSSARSRGTDTQYF. Complete variable domain (other parts from reference TRBV5-6 and TRBJ2-3): DAGVTQSPTHLIKTRGQQVTLRCSPKSGHDTVSWYQQALGQGPQFIFQYYEEEERQRGNFPDRFSGHQFPNYSSELNVNALLLGDSALYLCASGSSARSRGTDTQYFGPGTRLTVL.

The chain combines TRBV7-9 with TRBJ2-1; weak D call: TRBD2 (6 bases). V gave up 1 base and J gave up 7 bases, with 14 bases separating them. The CDR3 has 15 amino acids. Germline loops: CDR1 SEHNR, CDR2 FQNEAQ (reference sequence). This CDR3 is CASSLGVSGWNEQFF. CDR3 DNA sequence: TGTGCCAGCAGCTTAGGGGTTAGCGGATGGAATGAGCAGTTCTTC.

The CDR3 coding sequence is TGTGCCAGCAGTCCCCAAGGATGGGGGAGGATCTTGGACTCTGGGGCCAACGTCCTGACTTTC. Translating it yields CASSPQGWGRILDSGANVLTF. The chain links TRBV27 to TRBJ2-6; D is possibly TRBD2 (6 bases). In germline, CDR1 is MNHEY, CDR2 SMNVEV (reference sequence). This CDR3 is 21 amino acids long. Trimming removed 5 bases from V and 0 bases from J, with 26 bases in between.

This CDR3 is CASSPERQSNTEAFF. In nucleotides, the CDR3 is TGTGCCAGCTCACCCGAAAGACAGTCGAACACTGAAGCTTTCTTT. The V call is TRBV18, the J call TRBJ1-1; tentatively, D is TRBD1 (5 bases). Germline V gene sequence: CDR1 KGHSH, CDR2 LQKENI. CDR3 length equals 15 residues. V gave up 3 bases and J gave up 1 base, with 12 bases separating them.

The chain recombines TRBV6-5 with TRBJ2-1, with TRBD2 matching 7 bases. The V gene's germline CDR1 is MNHEY and CDR2 SVGAGI. V lost 7 bases and J lost 1; bases outside the gene matches: 7. The CDR3 has 15 residues. CDR3 amino acids: CASKKLATSYNEQFF. The CDR3 DNA follows: TGTGCCAGCAAAAAACTAGCGACATCCTACAATGAGCAGTTCTTC.

This clone was counted once. The V and J genes are TRBV5-6 and TRBJ2-1, with unresolved D. Looked up from germline, CDR1 is SGHDT and CDR2 is YYEEEE. There are 14 residues in the CDR3. The ends were cut back, 0 bases at V and 7 bases at J, with 11 bases in the middle. The CDR3 nucleotides read TGTGCCAGCAGCTTGGCCGAGGTTTTGAATGAGCAGTTCTTC. It specifies CASSLAEVLNEQFF.

The genes are TRBV28 and TRBJ2-1, with D perhaps TRBD2 (5 bases). V lost 7 bases, J lost 2 bases, and 18 bases lay in between. Germline V CDR1 and CDR2: MDHEN, SYDVKM. The CDR3 sequence is 16 residues long. CDR3 sequence: CASTLLNPGTYNEQFF. The CDR3 nucleotides read TGTGCCAGCACCCTGTTGAACCCCGGGACCTACAATGAGCAGTTCTTC.

This clone was seen more than once but under ten times. The chain is built from TRBV5-5 and TRBJ2-7, with TRBD1 matching over 8 bases. The J segment lost 5 bases and the V segment lost 0 bases, leaving 10 bases of the junction unmatched. The CDR3 runs to 16 residues. Per the germline V gene, CDR1 is SGHKS and CDR2 is YYEKEE (reference sequence). As DNA, the CDR3 is TGTGCCAGCAGCTTGGAATTTGGACAGGGTCGGGACGAGCAGTACTTC. This codes for CASSLEFGQGRDEQYF.

V is TRBV4-1 and J is TRBJ2-3, with D possibly being TRBD1 (7 bases). The CDR3 contains 16 residues. CDR1 and CDR2 (germline): MGHRA, YSYEKL. V was pared by 4 bases and J by 4 bases, with 18 bases between. In DNA form, the CDR3 reads TGCGCCAGCAGCCCCCGGCGGAGGGGGCAAGCAGATACGCAGTATTTT. This translates into CASSPRRRGQADTQYF.

In this sample, this clone turned up once. The chain has TRBV15 and TRBJ2-7; maybe TRBD1 (5 bases). With 1 base removed from V and 6 bases from J, the gap between germline ends came to 16 bases. CDR3 length equals 15 residues. Germline V gene data show CDR1 as LNHNV and CDR2 as YYDKDF (reference sequence). The CDR3 region is CATSRATGFISEQYF. The CDR3 DNA sequence: TGTGCCACCAGCAGAGCTACAGGATTCATCTCCGAGCAGTACTTC.

The chain has TRBV5-4 and TRBJ2-1, with D unresolved. Germline V lookup: CDR1 SGHNT, CDR2 YYREEE (reference sequence). CDR3 length: 13 amino acids. V was pared by 0 bases and J by 7 bases, with 8 bases between. The chain's CDR3 is CASSLELDNEQFF. The DNA for the CDR3 is TGTGCCAGCAGCTTGGAATTAGATAATGAGCAGTTCTTC.

The DNA of the CDR3 is TGCGCCAGCAGAGAAGGGGTCAGCGCTGAAGCTTTCTTT. Protein sequence: CASREGVSAEAFF. The V gene is TRBV5-1, the J gene TRBJ1-1; possibly TRBD1 for D (5 bases). The CDR3 covers 13 residues. Trimming shortened V by 5 bases and J by 6 bases, and 14 bases separated the two germline ends. Germline V gene sequence: CDR1 SGHRS, CDR2 YFSETQ.

Regarding this clone: Other DNA variants within this sample encode the same CDR3. V gene TRBV2 combines with J gene TRBJ2-7; TRBD1 agrees at 7 bases. Germline assignment: CDR1 SNHLY and CDR2 FYNNEI. The ends lost 4 bases at V and 3 bases at J; junction bases unmatched: 0. The CDR3 extends over 12 amino acids. The CDR3 spells CASSGQGYEQYF. The CDR3 DNA sequence: TGTGCCAGCAGTGGACAGGGCTACGAGCAGTACTTC.

The chain combines TRBV27 with TRBJ2-5; the match to TRBD1 covers 10 bases. Germline values: CDR1 MNHEY, CDR2 SMNVEV (reference sequence). The CDR3 spans 16 residues. V was clipped by 8 bases and J by 7 bases; unmatched bases: 16. CDR3 in amino acids: CASRPTGGGRLGTQYF. The CDR3 nucleotides read TGTGCCAGCCGACCGACAGGGGGCGGGAGATTGGGGACCCAGTACTTC.

The V gene is TRBV7-2, the J gene TRBJ2-7, with TRBD2 matching 7 bases. CDR3 length: 14 residues. V was clipped by 6 bases and J by 2 bases; unmatched bases: 7. CDR1 and CDR2 from the germline V gene are SGHTA and FQGNSA. In nucleotides, the CDR3 is TGTGCCAGCAGACCCCCTAGCGGAACCTACGAGCAGTACTTC. Residues: CASRPPSGTYEQYF.

V usage is TRBV7-9 and J usage is TRBJ2-3; 9 bases align to TRBD2. The CDR3 totals 14 residues. Germline assignment: CDR1 SEHNR and CDR2 FQNEAQ (reference sequence). V lost 11 bases, J lost 3 bases, and 9 bases stayed unmatched. CDR3 DNA: TGTGCCGCTGGAGGACTAGCGCAGACAGATACGCAGTATTTT. Translation: CAAGGLAQTDTQYF.